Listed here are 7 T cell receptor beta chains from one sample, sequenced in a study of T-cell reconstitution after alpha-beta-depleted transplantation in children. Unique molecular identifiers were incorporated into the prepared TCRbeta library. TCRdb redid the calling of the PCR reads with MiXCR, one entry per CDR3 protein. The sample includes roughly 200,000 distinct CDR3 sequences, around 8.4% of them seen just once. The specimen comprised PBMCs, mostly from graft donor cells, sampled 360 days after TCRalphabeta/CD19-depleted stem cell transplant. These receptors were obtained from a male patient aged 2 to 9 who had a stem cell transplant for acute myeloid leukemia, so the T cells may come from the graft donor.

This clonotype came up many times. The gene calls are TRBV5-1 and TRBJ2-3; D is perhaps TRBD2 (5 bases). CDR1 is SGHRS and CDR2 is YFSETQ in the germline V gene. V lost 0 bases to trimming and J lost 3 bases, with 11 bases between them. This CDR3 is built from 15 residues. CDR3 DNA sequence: TGCGCCAGCAGCTTGGGGCTAGCTGGTACAGATACGCAGTATTTT. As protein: CASSLGLAGTDTQYF. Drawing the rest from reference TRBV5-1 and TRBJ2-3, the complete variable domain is KAGVTQTPRYLIKTRGQQVTLSCSPISGHRSVSWYQQTPGQGLQFLFEYFSETQRNKGNFPGRFSGRQFSNSRSEMNVSTLELGDSALYLCASSLGLAGTDTQYFGPGTRLTVL.

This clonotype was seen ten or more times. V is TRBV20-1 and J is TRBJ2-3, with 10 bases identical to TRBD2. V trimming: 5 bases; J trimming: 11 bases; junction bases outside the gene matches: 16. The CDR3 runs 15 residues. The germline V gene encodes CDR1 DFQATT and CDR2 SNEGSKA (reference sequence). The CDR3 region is CSAAGVGLAGVGQYF. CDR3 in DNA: TGCAGTGCTGCCGGAGTGGGGCTAGCGGGAGTAGGGCAGTATTTT.

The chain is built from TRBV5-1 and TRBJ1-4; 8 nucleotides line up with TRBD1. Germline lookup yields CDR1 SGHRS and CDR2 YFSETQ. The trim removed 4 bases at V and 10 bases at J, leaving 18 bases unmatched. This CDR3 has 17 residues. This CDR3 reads CASSVGTDRVDFRKLFF. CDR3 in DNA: TGCGCCAGCAGCGTCGGGACGGACAGGGTCGATTTTAGAAAACTGTTTTTT.

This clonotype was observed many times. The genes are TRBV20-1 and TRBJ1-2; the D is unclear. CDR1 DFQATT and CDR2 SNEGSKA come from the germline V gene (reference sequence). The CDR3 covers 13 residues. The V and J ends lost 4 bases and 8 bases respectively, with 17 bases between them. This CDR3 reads CSAKISTSGGYTF. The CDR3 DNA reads TGCAGTGCTAAAATATCGACGTCGGGGGGCTACACCTTC.

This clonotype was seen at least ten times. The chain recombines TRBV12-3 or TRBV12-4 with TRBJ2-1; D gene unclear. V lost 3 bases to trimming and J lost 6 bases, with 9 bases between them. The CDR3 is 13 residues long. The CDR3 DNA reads TGTGCCAGCAGTTTGGTAGTCCCCAATGAGCAGTTCTTC. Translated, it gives CASSLVVPNEQFF.

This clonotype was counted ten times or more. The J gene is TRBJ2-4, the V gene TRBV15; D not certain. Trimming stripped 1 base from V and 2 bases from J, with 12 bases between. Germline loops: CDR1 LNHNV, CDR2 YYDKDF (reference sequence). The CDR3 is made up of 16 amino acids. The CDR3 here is CATSRVETESKNIQYF. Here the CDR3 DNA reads TGTGCCACCAGCAGAGTGGAGACCGAGTCCAAAAACATTCAGTACTTC.

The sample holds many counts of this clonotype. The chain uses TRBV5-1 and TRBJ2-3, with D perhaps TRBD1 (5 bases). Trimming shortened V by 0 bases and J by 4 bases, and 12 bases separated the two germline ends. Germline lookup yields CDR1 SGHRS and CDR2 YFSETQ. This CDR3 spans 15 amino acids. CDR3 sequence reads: CASSLDRLGADTQYF. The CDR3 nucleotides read TGCGCCAGCAGCTTGGACAGGCTTGGCGCAGATACGCAGTATTTT.